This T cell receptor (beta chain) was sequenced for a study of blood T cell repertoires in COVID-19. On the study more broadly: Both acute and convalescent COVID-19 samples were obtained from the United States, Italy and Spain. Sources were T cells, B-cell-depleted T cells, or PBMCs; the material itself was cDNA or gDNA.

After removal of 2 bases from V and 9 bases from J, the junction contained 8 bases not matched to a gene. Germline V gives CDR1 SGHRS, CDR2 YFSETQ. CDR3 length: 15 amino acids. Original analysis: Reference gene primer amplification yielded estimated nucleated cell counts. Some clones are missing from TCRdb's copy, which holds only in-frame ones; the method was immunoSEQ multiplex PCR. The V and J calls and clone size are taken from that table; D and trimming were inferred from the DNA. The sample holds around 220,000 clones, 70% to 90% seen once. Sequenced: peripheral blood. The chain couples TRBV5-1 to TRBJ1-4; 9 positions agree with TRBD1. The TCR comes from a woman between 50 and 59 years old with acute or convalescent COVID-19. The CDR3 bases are TGCGCCAGCAGCTTCGAATCGGACAGGGGCCAAAAACTGTTTTTT. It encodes CASSFESDRGQKLFF. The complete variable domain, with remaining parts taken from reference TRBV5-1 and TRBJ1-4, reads KAGVTQTPRYLIKTRGQQVTLSCSPISGHRSVSWYQQTPGQGLQFLFEYFSETQRNKGNFPGRFSGRQFSNSRSEMNVSTLELGDSALYLCASSFESDRGQKLFFGSGTQLSVL.